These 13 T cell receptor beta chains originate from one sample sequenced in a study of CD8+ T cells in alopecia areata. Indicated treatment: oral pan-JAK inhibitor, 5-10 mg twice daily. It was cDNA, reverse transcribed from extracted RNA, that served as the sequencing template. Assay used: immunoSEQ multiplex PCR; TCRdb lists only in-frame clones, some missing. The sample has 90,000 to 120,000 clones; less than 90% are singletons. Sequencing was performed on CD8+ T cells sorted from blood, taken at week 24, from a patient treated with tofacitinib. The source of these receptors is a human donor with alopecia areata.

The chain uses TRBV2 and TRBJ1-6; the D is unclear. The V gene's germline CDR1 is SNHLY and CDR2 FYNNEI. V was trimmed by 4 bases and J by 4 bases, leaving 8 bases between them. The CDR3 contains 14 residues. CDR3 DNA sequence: TGTGCCAGCAGTGTAACATTGTATAATTCACCCCTCCACTTT. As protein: CASSVTLYNSPLHF.

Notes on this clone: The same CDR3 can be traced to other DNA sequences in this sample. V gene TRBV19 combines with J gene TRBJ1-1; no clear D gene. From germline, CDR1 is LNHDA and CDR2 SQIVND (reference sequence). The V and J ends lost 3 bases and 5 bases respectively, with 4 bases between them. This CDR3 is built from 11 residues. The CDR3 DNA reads TGTGCCAGTAGTATCGGGACTGAAGCTTTCTTT. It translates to CASSIGTEAFF.

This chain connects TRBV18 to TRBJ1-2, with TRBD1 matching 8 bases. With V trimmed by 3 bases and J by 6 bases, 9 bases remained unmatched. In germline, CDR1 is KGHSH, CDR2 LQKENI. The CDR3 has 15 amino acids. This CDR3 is CASSPDRGALHGYTF. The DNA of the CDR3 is TGTGCCAGCTCACCCGACAGGGGTGCCTTGCATGGCTACACCTTC.

CDR3 bases: TGTGCCAGCACCCCGTCTAGCGGGGTCAGCAATGAGCAGTTCTTC. This codes for CASTPSSGVSNEQFF. The chain employs TRBV27 and TRBJ2-1; 9 bases match TRBD2. The CDR3 spans 15 residues. CDR1 and CDR2 (germline): MNHEY, SMNVEV (reference sequence). J lost 6 bases, V lost 7 bases, and 10 bases had no gene match.

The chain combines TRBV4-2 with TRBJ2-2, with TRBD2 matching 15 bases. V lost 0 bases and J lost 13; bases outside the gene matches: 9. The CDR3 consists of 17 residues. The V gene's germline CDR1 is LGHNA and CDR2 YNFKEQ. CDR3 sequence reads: CASSQEAGLAGGSGLFF. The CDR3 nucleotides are TGTGCCAGCAGCCAAGAGGCGGGACTAGCGGGGGGAAGTGGGCTGTTTTTT.

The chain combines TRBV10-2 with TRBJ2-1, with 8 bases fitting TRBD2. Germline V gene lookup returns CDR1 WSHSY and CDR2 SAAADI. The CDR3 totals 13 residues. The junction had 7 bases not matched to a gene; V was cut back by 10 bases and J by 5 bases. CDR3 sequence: CATGSGRNNEQFF. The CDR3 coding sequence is TGCGCCACCGGGAGCGGGAGAAACAATGAGCAGTTCTTC.

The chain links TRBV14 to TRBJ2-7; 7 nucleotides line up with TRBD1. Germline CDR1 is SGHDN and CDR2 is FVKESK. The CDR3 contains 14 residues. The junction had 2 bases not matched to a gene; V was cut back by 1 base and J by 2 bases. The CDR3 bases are TGTGCCAGCAGCCAAGGACAGGGTGCCTACGAGCAGTACTTC. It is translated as CASSQGQGAYEQYF. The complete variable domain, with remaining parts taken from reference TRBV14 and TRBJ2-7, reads EAGVTQFPSHSVIEKGQTVTLRCDPISGHDNLYWYRRVMGKEIKFLLHFVKESKQDESGMPNNRFLAERTGGTYSTLKVQPAELEDSGVYFCASSQGQGAYEQYFGPGTRLTVT.

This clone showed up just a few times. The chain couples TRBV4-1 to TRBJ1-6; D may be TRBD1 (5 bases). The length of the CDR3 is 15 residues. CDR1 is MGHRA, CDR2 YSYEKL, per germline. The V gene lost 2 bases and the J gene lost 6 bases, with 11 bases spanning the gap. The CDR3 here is CASSQLAGGNSPLHF. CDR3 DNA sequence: TGCGCCAGCAGCCAACTGGCGGGGGGTAATTCACCCCTCCACTTT.

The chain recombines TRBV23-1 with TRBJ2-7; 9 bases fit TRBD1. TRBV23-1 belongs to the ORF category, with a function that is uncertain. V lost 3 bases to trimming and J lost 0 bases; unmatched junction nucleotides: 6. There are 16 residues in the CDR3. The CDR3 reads CASSHWDRDSSYEQYF. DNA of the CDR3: TGCGCCAGCAGTCACTGGGACAGGGACTCCTCCTACGAGCAGTACTTC.

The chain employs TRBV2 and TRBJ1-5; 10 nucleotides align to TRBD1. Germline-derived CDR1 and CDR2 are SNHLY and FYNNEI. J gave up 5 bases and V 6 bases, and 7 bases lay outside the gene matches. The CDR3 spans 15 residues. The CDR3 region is CASSRRDRGHQPQHF. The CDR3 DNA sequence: TGTGCCAGCAGCCGTCGGGACAGGGGACATCAGCCCCAGCATTTT.

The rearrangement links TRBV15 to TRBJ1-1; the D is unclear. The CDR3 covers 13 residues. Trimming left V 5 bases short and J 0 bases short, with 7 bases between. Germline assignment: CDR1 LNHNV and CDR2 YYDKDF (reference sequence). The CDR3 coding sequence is TGTGCCACCAGCCCCGCCATGAACACTGAAGCTTTCTTT. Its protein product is CATSPAMNTEAFF.

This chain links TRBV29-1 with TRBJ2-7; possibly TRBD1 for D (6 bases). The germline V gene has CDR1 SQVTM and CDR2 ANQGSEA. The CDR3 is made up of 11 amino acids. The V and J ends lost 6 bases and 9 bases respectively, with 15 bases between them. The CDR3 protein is CSVEDRLGQYF. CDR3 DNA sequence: TGCAGCGTAGAGGACAGACTGGGGCAGTACTTC.

CDR3 nucleotides: TGTGCCAGCAGTGAAGGGCAGGGCCCGAACACTGAAGCTTTCTTT. This translates into CASSEGQGPNTEAFF. This chain joins TRBV2 and TRBJ1-1; tentative D call: TRBD1 (5 bases). In germline, CDR1 is SNHLY, CDR2 FYNNEI. Deletions cut 1 base from V and 1 base from J, with 10 bases between. The CDR3 runs to 15 residues. The entire variable domain, with the rest obtained from reference TRBV2 and TRBJ1-1, is as follows: EPEVTQTPSHQVTQMGQEVILRCVPISNHLYFYWYRQILGQKVEFLVSFYNNEISEKSEIFDDQFSVERPDGSNFTLKIRSTKLEDSAMYFCASSEGQGPNTEAFFGQGTRLTVV.